This TCR beta chain was documented in a study of T-cell reconstitution after alpha-beta-depleted transplantation in children. Researchers prepared the TCRbeta library using unique molecular identifiers, the study reports. MiXCR, applied by TCRdb to the PCR reads, yields one record per CDR3 protein. The sample records about 610,000 distinct CDR3 sequences, over 9.5% being singletons. The CDR3 covers 14 residues. Trimming removed 3 bases from V and 6 bases from J; junction bases left unmatched: 10. CDR1 is DFQATT, CDR2 SNEGSKA, per germline (reference sequence). This sequence originates from a human donor who donated a stem cell graft to a child with acute myeloid leukemia. Sequencing was performed on PBMCs from the stem cell graft donor, taken from the stem cell graft. The genes are TRBV20-1 and TRBJ1-1, with 7 bases lining up with TRBD1. CDR3 in amino acids: CSASRQTGYPEAFF. The CDR3, as DNA: TGCAGTGCTAGTCGTCAGACAGGGTATCCTGAAGCTTTCTTT.